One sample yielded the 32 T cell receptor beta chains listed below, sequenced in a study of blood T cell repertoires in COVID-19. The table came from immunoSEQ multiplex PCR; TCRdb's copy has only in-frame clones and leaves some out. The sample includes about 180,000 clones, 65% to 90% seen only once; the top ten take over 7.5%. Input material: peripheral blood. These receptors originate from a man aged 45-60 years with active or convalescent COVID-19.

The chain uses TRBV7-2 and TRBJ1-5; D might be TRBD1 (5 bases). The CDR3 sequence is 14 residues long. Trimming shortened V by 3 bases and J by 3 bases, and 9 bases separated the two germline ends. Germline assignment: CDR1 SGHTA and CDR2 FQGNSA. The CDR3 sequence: CASSLDNINQPQHF. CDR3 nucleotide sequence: TGTGCCAGCAGCTTGGACAACATCAATCAGCCCCAGCATTTT.

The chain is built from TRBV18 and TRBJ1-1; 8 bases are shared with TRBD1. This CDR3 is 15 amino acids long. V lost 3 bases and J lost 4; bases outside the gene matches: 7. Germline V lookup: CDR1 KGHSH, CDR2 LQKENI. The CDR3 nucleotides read TGTGCCAGCTCACCCCCAGGGGGCGCGTCCACTGAAGCTTTCTTT. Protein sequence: CASSPPGGASTEAFF.

CDR3 in amino acids: CASSLGKGAEGYTF. The CDR3 nucleotides read TGCGCCAGCAGCTTGGGTAAGGGGGCTGAAGGCTACACCTTC. The genes are TRBV5-1 and TRBJ1-2; 7 nucleotides match TRBD1. V shed 0 bases and J 8 bases; nucleotides not matched to a gene: 7. From germline, CDR1 is SGHRS and CDR2 YFSETQ. The CDR3 is made up of 14 amino acids.

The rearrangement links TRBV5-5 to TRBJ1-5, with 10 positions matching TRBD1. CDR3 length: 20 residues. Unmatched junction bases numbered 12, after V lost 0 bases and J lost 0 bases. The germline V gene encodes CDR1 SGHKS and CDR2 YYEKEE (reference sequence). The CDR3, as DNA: TGTGCCAGCAGCTTGGCCGTGGGGACAGGGGACCTCTATAGCAATCAGCCCCAGCATTTT. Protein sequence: CASSLAVGTGDLYSNQPQHF.

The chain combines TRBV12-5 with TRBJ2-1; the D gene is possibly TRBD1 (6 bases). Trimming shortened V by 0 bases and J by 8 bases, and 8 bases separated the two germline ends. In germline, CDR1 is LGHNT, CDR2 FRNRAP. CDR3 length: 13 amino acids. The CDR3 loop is CASGLVQGDEQFF. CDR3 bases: TGTGCTAGTGGTTTGGTACAGGGAGATGAGCAGTTCTTC.

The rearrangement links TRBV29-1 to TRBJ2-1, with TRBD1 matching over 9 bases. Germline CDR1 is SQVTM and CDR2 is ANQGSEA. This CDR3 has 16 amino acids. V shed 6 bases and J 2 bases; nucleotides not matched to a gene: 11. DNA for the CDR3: TGCAGCGTCCACCCCGGGACAGGGCCGCCCTACAATGAGCAGTTCTTC. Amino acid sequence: CSVHPGTGPPYNEQFF.

The CDR3: CASSLGLASAGELFF. CDR3 DNA sequence: TGTGCCAGCAGCTTGGGACTCGCTTCTGCCGGGGAGCTGTTTTTT. The chain combines TRBV11-2 with TRBJ2-2; a possible D gene is TRBD2 (6 bases). V was clipped by 3 bases and J by 6 bases, with 14 bases between them. The CDR3 loop spans 15 amino acids. Germline V gene lookup returns CDR1 SGHAT and CDR2 FQNNGV.

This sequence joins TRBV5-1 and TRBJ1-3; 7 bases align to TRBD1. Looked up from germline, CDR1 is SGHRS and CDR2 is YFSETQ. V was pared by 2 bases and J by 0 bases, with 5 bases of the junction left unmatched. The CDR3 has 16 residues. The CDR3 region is CASSFGGQNSGNTIYF. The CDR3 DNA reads TGCGCCAGCAGCTTTGGGGGACAGAACTCTGGAAACACCATATATTTT. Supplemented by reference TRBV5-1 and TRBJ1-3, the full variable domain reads KAGVTQTPRYLIKTRGQQVTLSCSPISGHRSVSWYQQTPGQGLQFLFEYFSETQRNKGNFPGRFSGRQFSNSRSEMNVSTLELGDSALYLCASSFGGQNSGNTIYFGEGSWLTVV.

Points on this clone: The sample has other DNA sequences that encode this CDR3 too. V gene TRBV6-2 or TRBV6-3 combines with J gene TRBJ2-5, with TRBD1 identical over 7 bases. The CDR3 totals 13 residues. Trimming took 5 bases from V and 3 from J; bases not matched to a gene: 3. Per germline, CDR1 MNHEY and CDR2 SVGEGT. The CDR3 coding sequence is TGTGCCAGCAGTGGCACAGGGGAAGAGACCCAGTACTTC. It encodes CASSGTGEETQYF.

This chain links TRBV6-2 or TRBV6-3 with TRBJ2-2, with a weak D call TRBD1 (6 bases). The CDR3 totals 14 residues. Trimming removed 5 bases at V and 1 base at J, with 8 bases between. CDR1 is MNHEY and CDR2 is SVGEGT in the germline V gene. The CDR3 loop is CASSQTGNTGELFF. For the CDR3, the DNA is TGTGCCAGCAGTCAGACAGGGAACACCGGGGAGCTGTTTTTT.

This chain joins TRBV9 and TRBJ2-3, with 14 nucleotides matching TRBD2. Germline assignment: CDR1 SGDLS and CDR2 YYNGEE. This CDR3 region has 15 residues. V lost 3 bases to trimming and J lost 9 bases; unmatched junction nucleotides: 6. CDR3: CASSAGLAGGGTQYF. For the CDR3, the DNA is TGTGCCAGCAGCGCTGGACTAGCGGGAGGCGGCACGCAGTATTTT. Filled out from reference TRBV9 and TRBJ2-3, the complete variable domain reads DSGVTQTPKHLITATGQRVTLRCSPRSGDLSVYWYQQSLDQGLQFLIQYYNGEERAKGNILERFSAQQFPDLHSELNLSSLELGDSALYFCASSAGLAGGGTQYFGPGTRLTVL.

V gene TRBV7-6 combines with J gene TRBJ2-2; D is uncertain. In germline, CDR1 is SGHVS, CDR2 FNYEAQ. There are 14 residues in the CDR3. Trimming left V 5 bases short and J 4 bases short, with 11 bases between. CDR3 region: CASSPNSITGELFF. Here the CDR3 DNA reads TGTGCCAGCAGCCCAAACAGTATCACCGGGGAGCTGTTTTTT. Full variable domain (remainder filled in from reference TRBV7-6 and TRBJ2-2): GAGVSQSPRYKVTKRGQDVALRCDPISGHVSLYWYRQALGQGPEFLTYFNYEAQQDKSGLPNDRFSAERPEGSISTLTIQRTEQRDSAMYRCASSPNSITGELFFGEGSRLTVL.

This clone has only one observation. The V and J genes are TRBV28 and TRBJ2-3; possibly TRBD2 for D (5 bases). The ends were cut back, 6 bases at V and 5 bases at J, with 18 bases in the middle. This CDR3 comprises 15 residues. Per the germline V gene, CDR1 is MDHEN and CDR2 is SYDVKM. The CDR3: CASSQRTGYRDTQYF. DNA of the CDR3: TGTGCCAGCAGCCAGCGGACGGGGTACCGAGATACGCAGTATTTT.

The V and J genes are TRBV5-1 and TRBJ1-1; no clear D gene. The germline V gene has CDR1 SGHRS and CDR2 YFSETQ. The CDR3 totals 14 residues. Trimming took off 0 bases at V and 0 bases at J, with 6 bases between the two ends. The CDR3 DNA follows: TGCGCCAGCAGCTTGGGGGAGATGAACACTGAAGCTTTCTTT. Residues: CASSLGEMNTEAFF.

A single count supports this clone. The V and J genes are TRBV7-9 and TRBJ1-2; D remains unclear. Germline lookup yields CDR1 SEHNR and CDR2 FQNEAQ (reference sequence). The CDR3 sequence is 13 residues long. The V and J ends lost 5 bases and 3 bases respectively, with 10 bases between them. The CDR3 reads CASSQATDYGYTF. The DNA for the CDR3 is TGTGCCAGCAGCCAGGCTACGGACTATGGCTACACCTTC.

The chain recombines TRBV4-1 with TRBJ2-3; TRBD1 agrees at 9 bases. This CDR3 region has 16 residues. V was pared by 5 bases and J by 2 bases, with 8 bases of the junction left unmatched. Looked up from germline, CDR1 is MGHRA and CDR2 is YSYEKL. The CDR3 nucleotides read TGCGCCAGCAGCGGAGGACAGGGGACGAACACAGATACGCAGTATTTT. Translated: CASSGGQGTNTDTQYF.

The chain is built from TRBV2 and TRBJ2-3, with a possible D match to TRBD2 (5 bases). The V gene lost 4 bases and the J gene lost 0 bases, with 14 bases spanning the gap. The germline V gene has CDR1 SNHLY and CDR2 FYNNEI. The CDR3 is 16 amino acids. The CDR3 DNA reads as TGTGCCAGCAGTGCTAATGCGGGTTCTAGCACAGATACGCAGTATTTT. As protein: CASSANAGSSTDTQYF.

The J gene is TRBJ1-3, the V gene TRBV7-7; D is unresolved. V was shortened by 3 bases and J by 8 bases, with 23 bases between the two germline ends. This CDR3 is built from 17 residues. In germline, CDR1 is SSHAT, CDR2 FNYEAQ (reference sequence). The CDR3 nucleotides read TGTGCCAGCAGCTTGGCGTTGGAGGCCCTCAAGTGGGACACCATATATTTT. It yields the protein CASSLALEALKWDTIYF. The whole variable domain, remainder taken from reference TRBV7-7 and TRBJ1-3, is GAGVSQSPRYKVTKRGQDVTLRCDPISSHATLYWYQQALGQGPEFLTYFNYEAQPDKSGLPSDRFSAERPEGSISTLTIQRTEQRDSAMYRCASSLALEALKWDTIYFGEGSWLTVV.

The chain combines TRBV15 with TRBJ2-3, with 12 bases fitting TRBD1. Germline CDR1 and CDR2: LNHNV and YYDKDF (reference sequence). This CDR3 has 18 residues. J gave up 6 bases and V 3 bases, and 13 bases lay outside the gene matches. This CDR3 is CATSRTPGQGAYFDTQYF. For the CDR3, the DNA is TGTGCCACCAGCAGGACACCGGGACAGGGGGCATACTTTGATACGCAGTATTTT.

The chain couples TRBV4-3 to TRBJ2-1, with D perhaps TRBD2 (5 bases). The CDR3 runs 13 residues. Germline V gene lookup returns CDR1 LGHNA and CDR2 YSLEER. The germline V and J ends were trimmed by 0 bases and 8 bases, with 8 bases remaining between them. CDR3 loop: CASSQDMEDEQFF. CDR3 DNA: TGCGCCAGCAGCCAAGATATGGAGGATGAGCAGTTCTTC.

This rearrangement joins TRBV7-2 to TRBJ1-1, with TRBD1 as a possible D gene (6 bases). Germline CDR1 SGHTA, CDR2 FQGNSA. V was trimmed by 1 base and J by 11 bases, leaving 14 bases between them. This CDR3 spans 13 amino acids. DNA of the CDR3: TGTGCCAGCAGCTTAGGATACAGGGCGGTGGCTTTCTTT. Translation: CASSLGYRAVAFF.

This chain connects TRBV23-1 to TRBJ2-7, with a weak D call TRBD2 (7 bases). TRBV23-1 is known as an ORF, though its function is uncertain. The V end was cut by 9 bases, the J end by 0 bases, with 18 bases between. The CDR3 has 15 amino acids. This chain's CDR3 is CASGRDNRSSYEQYF. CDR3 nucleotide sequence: TGCGCCAGTGGGAGGGACAATAGGAGCTCCTACGAGCAGTACTTC.

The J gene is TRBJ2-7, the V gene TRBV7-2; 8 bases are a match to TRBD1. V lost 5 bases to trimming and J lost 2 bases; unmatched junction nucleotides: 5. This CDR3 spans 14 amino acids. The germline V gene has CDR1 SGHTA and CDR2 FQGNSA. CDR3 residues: CASSRQGAPYEQYF. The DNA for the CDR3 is TGTGCCAGCAGCCGGCAGGGGGCCCCCTACGAGCAGTACTTC.

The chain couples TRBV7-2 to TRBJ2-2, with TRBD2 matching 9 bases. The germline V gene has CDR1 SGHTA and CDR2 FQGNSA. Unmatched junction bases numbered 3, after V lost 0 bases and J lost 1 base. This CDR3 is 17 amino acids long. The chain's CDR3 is CASSLAGTSMNTGELFF. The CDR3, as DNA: TGTGCCAGCAGCTTAGCCGGGACTAGCATGAACACCGGGGAGCTGTTTTTT.

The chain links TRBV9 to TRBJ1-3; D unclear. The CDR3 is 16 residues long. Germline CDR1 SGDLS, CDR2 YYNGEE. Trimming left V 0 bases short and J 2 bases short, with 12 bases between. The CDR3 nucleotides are TGTGCCAGCAGCGTAGTTGAGAGTGGTACTGGAAACACCATATATTTT. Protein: CASSVVESGTGNTIYF.

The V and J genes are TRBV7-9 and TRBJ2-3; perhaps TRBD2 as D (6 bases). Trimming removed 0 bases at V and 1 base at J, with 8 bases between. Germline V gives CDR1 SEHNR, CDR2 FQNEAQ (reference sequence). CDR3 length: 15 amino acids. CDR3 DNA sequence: TGTGCCAGCAGCTTAGCGGGAGGCCGCACAGATACGCAGTATTTT. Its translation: CASSLAGGRTDTQYF.

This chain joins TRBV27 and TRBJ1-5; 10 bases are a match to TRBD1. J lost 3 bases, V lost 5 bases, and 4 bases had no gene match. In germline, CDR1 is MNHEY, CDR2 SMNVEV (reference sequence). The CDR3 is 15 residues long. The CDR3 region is CASSPGTGVNQPQHF. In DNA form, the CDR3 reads TGTGCCAGCAGTCCTGGGACAGGGGTCAATCAGCCCCAGCATTTT.

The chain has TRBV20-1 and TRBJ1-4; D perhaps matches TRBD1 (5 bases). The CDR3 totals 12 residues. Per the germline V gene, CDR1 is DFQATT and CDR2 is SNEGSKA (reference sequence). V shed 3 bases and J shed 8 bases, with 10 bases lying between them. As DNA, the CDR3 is TGCAGTGCTAGTCAGGGCAACGAAAAACTGTTTTTT. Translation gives CSASQGNEKLFF.

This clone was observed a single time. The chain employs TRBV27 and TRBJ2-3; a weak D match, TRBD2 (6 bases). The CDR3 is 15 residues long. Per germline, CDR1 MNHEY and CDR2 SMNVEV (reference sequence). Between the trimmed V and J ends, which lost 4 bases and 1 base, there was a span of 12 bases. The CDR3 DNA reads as TGTGCCAGCAGTTGGGGGGTAGGGGGCACAGATACGCAGTATTTT. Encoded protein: CASSWGVGGTDTQYF.

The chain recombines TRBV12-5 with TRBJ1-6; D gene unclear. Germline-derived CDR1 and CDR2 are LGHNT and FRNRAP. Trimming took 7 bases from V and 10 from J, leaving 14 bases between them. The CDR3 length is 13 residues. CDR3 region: CASVATGGSPLHF. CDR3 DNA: TGTGCTAGTGTCGCCACCGGAGGATCACCCCTCCACTTT.

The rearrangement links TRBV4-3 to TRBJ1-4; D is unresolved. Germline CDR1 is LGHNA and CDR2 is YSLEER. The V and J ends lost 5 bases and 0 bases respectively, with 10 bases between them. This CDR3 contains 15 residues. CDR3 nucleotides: TGCGCCAGCAGCTGGACGGGAGCAACTAATGAAAAACTGTTTTTT. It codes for CASSWTGATNEKLFF.

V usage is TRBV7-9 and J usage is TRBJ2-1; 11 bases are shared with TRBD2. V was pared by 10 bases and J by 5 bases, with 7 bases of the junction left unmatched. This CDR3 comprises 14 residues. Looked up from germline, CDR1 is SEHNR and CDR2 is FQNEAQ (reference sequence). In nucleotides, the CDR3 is TGTGCCACCTACAAGGGACTAGCGGACAATGAGCAGTTCTTC. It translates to CATYKGLADNEQFF.